The 19 T cell receptor beta chains listed next were all sequenced from one sample in a study of OX40 agonist ivuxolimab in advanced cancers. Measured with immunoSEQ multiplex PCR; TCRdb has only the in-frame clones, and not every one. The table has more than 80,000 clones, roughly 90% seen once. Sequenced here: CD4+ or CD8+ T cells sorted from blood, sampled in a trial of the OX40 agonist ivuxolimab. The receptors come from an adult with an advanced solid tumor such as melanoma, head and neck, liver or kidney cancer.

This chain connects TRBV6-5 to TRBJ1-3; TRBD1 matches 7 bases. Germline CDR1 reads MNHEY; CDR2 reads SVGAGI. The CDR3 consists of 15 residues. Trimming removed 2 bases from V and 4 bases from J; junction bases left unmatched: 5. The CDR3 here is CASSYRDRSGNTIYF. CDR3 nucleotides: TGTGCCAGCAGTTACCGGGACAGATCAGGAAACACCATATATTTT.

This clone was counted a single time. The sample has other DNA sequences that encode this CDR3 too. The rearrangement uses TRBV5-1 and TRBJ1-3; D call uncertain. This CDR3 has 13 residues. Per germline, CDR1 SGHRS and CDR2 YFSETQ. Trimming removed 4 bases from V and 3 bases from J, with 8 bases in between. In DNA, the CDR3 is TGCGCCAGCAGCCTGGACGGTGGAAACACCATATATTTT. It is translated as CASSLDGGNTIYF. The full variable domain, completed using reference TRBV5-1 and TRBJ1-3, is KAGVTQTPRYLIKTRGQQVTLSCSPISGHRSVSWYQQTPGQGLQFLFEYFSETQRNKGNFPGRFSGRQFSNSRSEMNVSTLELGDSALYLCASSLDGGNTIYFGEGSWLTVV.

The J gene is TRBJ2-4, the V gene TRBV5-5; possibly TRBD1 or TRBD2 for D (5 bases each). CDR1 SGHKS and CDR2 YYEKEE come from the germline V gene (reference sequence). The CDR3 has 14 amino acids. Trimming stripped 4 bases from V and 9 bases from J, with 17 bases between. The CDR3 DNA reads TGTGCCAGCAGCCTGACGGGACGGGCAGTCATTCAGTACTTC. It codes for CASSLTGRAVIQYF.

The chain recombines TRBV19 with TRBJ1-5; D possibly corresponds to TRBD1 (6 bases). The germline CDR1 and CDR2 sequences are LNHDA and SQIVND (reference sequence). This CDR3 comprises 13 residues. V was shortened by 9 bases and J by 7 bases, with 16 bases between the two germline ends. The CDR3 DNA is TGTGCCAGCTCAAAAGGGGGGGCACAGCCCCAGCATTTT. Protein: CASSKGGAQPQHF.

J is TRBJ2-5 and V is TRBV10-3; 8 positions match TRBD1. The CDR3 spans 15 residues. The germline gives CDR1 ENHRY, CDR2 SYGVKD. J lost 5 bases, V lost 2 bases, and 7 bases had no gene match. The CDR3 region is CAISEADRGGETQYF. CDR3 bases: TGTGCCATCAGTGAGGCAGACAGGGGTGGTGAGACCCAGTACTTC.

The V gene is TRBV27, the J gene TRBJ2-2, with D maybe TRBD2 (6 bases). CDR3 length: 16 amino acids. CDR1 and CDR2 (germline): MNHEY, SMNVEV (reference sequence). V was pared by 8 bases and J by 7 bases, with 23 bases between. In nucleotides, the CDR3 is TGTGCCAGCCATGTGGGGGGATCGATGGGGTTCGGGGAGCTGTTTTTT. Protein sequence: CASHVGGSMGFGELFF.

This chain uses TRBV18 with TRBJ1-5, with D uncertain. CDR1 and CDR2 (germline): KGHSH, LQKENI. The CDR3 length is 14 residues. V lost 4 bases and J lost 2, with 9 bases in between. The CDR3 sequence is CASSRGGGNQPQHF. The CDR3 DNA is TGTGCCAGCTCACGTGGTGGGGGCAATCAGCCCCAGCATTTT.

The chain links TRBV28 to TRBJ2-7; 8 bases agree with TRBD1. The CDR3 runs 12 residues. V lost 8 bases to trimming and J lost 6 bases; unmatched junction nucleotides: 6. The V gene's germline CDR1 is MDHEN and CDR2 SYDVKM. The CDR3 region has the DNA TGTGCCAGCGGGGTCAGGGGGCCCGAGCAGTACTTC. Translation gives CASGVRGPEQYF.

The rearrangement links TRBV6-1 to TRBJ2-7; perhaps TRBD2 as D (6 bases). Germline V gives CDR1 MNHNS, CDR2 SASEGT. Trimming removed 3 bases at V and 3 bases at J, with 12 bases between. The CDR3 spans 14 residues. The DNA for the CDR3 is TGTGCCAGCAGTGAGCGGGGAGGCCGCTACGAGCAGTACTTC. This translates into CASSERGGRYEQYF.

This chain connects TRBV11-2 to TRBJ1-5; unclear D gene. The CDR3 consists of 12 residues. V was cut by 3 bases and J by 6 bases, with 6 bases left in between. Per germline, CDR1 SGHAT and CDR2 FQNNGV. The CDR3: CASSFSGQPQHF. The CDR3 DNA reads TGTGCCAGCAGCTTCTCGGGTCAGCCCCAGCATTTT.

The rearrangement links TRBV21-1 to TRBJ2-1; the table's D call of TRBD2 was not tested on the DNA. TRBV21-1 is described as a pseudogene. This CDR3 has 14 residues. The CDR3 DNA follows: TGTGCCAGCAGCAAAGGCGCGTCCTACAATGAGCAGTTCTTC. Translated: CASSKGASYNEQFF.

This clone is a singleton in its sample. This sequence joins TRBV6-1 and TRBJ1-4, with 7 positions matching TRBD1. The CDR3 covers 16 residues. The junction had 12 bases not matched to a gene; V was cut back by 3 bases and J by 8 bases. Germline assignment: CDR1 MNHNS and CDR2 SASEGT. The CDR3 sequence is CASSDWDSRGGEKLFF. The CDR3 coding sequence is TGTGCCAGCAGTGATTGGGACAGCCGCGGGGGGGAAAAACTGTTTTTT.

This clone was recorded a few times. The DNA of the CDR3 is TGTGCCAGCAGCGTATCAGGAAAGTATGAGCAGTTCTTC. This translates into CASSVSGKYEQFF. The J gene is TRBJ2-1, the V gene TRBV9; D remains unclear. CDR1 SGDLS and CDR2 YYNGEE come from the germline V gene. This CDR3 has 13 amino acids. V was cut by 1 base and J by 8 bases, with 10 bases left in between. Combining the CDR3 with reference TRBV9 and TRBJ2-1 gives the whole variable domain DSGVTQTPKHLITATGQRVTLRCSPRSGDLSVYWYQQSLDQGLQFLIQYYNGEERAKGNILERFSAQQFPDLHSELNLSSLELGDSALYFCASSVSGKYEQFFGPGTRLTVL.

The CDR3 protein is CASSLDPGLAGVSGANVLTF. The DNA of the CDR3 is TGTGCCAGCAGCTTAGATCCCGGACTAGCGGGAGTCTCTGGGGCCAACGTCCTGACTTTC. The rearrangement uses TRBV11-2 and TRBJ2-6; 13 nucleotides line up with TRBD2. The CDR3 length is 20 residues. The V gene end was trimmed by 0 bases and the J gene end by 0 bases; junction bases not matched to a gene: 5. Germline V gene lookup returns CDR1 SGHAT and CDR2 FQNNGV.

The sample holds one count of this clone. The rearrangement uses TRBV19 and TRBJ1-4; D is undetermined. This CDR3 has 14 amino acids. Trimming stripped 3 bases from V and 3 bases from J, with 8 bases between. The V gene's germline CDR1 is LNHDA and CDR2 SQIVND (reference sequence). For the CDR3, the DNA is TGTGCCAGTAGTATTGGACGGTCTAATGAAAAACTGTTTTTT. This translates into CASSIGRSNEKLFF.

J is TRBJ2-5 and V is TRBV29-1, with TRBD1 matching 8 bases. The junction had 7 bases not matched to a gene; V was cut back by 5 bases and J by 5 bases. Germline V gene data show CDR1 as SQVTM and CDR2 as ANQGSEA. CDR3 size: 13 residues. CDR3 sequence: CSVWTGYRETQYF. Here the CDR3 DNA reads TGCAGCGTTTGGACAGGGTACAGGGAGACCCAGTACTTC.

V and J are TRBV13 and TRBJ2-3; 8 nucleotides agree with TRBD1. J gave up 6 bases and V 5 bases, and 7 bases lay outside the gene matches. The germline CDR1 and CDR2 sequences are PRHDT and FYEKMQ (reference sequence). The CDR3 spans 14 residues. The CDR3 coding sequence is TGTGCCAGCAGCCCTCGGACAGGGTCCGATACGCAGTATTTT. Protein product: CASSPRTGSDTQYF.

The chain couples TRBV4-2 to TRBJ2-2; the match to TRBD1 covers 7 bases. Trimming removed 4 bases from V and 0 bases from J; junction bases left unmatched: 5. The CDR3 is made up of 16 amino acids. CDR1 is LGHNA, CDR2 YNFKEQ, per germline. For the CDR3, the DNA is TGTGCCAGCAGCCCGACCGGACAGGCGAACACCGGGGAGCTGTTTTTT. As protein: CASSPTGQANTGELFF.

CDR3 sequence reads: CASSLRQGAGGYTF. The CDR3 region has the DNA TGTGCCAGCAGCTTGAGACAGGGGGCAGGAGGCTACACCTTC. The gene calls are TRBV5-4 and TRBJ1-2, with TRBD1 matching over 10 bases. J was trimmed by 8 bases and V by 1 base; bases with no gene match: 5. The length of the CDR3 is 14 residues. Germline lookup yields CDR1 SGHNT and CDR2 YYREEE (reference sequence).